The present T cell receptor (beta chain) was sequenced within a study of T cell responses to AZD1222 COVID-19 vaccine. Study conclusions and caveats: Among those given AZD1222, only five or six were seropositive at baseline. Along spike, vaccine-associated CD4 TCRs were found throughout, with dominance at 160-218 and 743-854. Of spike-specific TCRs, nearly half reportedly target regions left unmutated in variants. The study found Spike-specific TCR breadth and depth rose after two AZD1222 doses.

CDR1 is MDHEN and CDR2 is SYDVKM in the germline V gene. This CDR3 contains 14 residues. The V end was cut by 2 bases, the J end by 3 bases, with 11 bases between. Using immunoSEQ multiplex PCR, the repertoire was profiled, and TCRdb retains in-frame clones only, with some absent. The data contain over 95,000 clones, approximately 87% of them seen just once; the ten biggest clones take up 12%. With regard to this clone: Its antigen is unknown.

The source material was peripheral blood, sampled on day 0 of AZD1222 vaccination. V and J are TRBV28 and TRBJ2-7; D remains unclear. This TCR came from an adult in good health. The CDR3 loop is CASSLASELYEQYF. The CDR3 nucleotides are TGTGCCAGCAGTTTAGCTTCAGAGCTCTACGAGCAGTACTTC.